The 17 T cell receptor beta chains reported below all come from one sample, sequenced in a study of shared clonotypes between healthy human individuals. Profiled with immunoSEQ multiplex PCR; TCRdb holds only in-frame clones, not every one. Of around 1.5 million clones in the sample, 95% to 99% were seen once. Sequences were obtained from naive CD4+ T cells sorted from blood. The subset was: CD45RA+ positively selected. The receptors stem from a man under 40 in good health.

The chain has TRBV11-2 and TRBJ2-7; 11 bases are shared with TRBD2. V was clipped by 1 base and J by 4 bases; unmatched bases: 9. The CDR3 contains 17 residues. CDR1 is SGHAT and CDR2 is FQNNGV in the germline V gene. As DNA, the CDR3 is TGTGCCAGCAGCTTAGGGGTAACTAGCGGGAGCTCTTACGAGCAGTACTTC. Amino acid sequence: CASSLGVTSGSSYEQYF. The full variable domain, rest sourced from reference TRBV11-2 and TRBJ2-7, is EAGVAQSPRYKIIEKRQSVAFWCNPISGHATLYWYQQILGQGPKLLIQFQNNGVVDDSQLPKDRFSAERLKGVDSTLKIQPAKLEDSAVYLCASSLGVTSGSSYEQYFGPGTRLTVT.

The CDR3 DNA reads as TGTGCCAGCAGTTCCCCGGGTGGTCAGCCCCAGCATTTT. Amino acids: CASSSPGGQPQHF. The J gene is TRBJ1-5, the V gene TRBV28; D remains ambiguous. The CDR3 is 13 amino acids. The germline V and J ends were trimmed by 4 bases and 6 bases, with 10 bases remaining between them. Germline-derived CDR1 and CDR2 are MDHEN and SYDVKM.

The rearrangement links TRBV2 to TRBJ2-6, with D possibly matching TRBD1 (5 bases). V was trimmed by 5 bases and J by 0 bases, leaving 8 bases between them. The CDR3 runs 15 residues. The germline gives CDR1 SNHLY, CDR2 FYNNEI. The CDR3 sequence: CASSSDTSGANVLTF. The CDR3 DNA sequence: TGTGCCAGCAGTTCGGACACCTCTGGGGCCAACGTCCTGACTTTC. Using reference TRBV2 and TRBJ2-6 for the parts outside the CDR3, the full variable domain is EPEVTQTPSHQVTQMGQEVILRCVPISNHLYFYWYRQILGQKVEFLVSFYNNEISEKSEIFDDQFSVERPDGSNFTLKIRSTKLEDSAMYFCASSSDTSGANVLTFGAGSRLTVL.

The chain links TRBV4-2 to TRBJ2-1; the match to TRBD2 covers 10 bases. Trimming took 4 bases from V and 4 from J; bases not matched to a gene: 22. The V gene's germline CDR1 is LGHNA and CDR2 YNFKEQ. CDR3 size: 21 residues. The DNA of the CDR3 is TGTGCCAGCAGCCCAAGGGAGGGGGCTAGCGGGAGTCGAAAGGCTTACAATGAGCAGTTCTTC. Encoded protein: CASSPREGASGSRKAYNEQFF.

This sequence joins TRBV11-3 and TRBJ2-7; 11 bases align to TRBD1. V was clipped by 3 bases and J by 6 bases; unmatched bases: 4. Germline V gives CDR1 SGHNT, CDR2 YENEEA. The CDR3 runs to 14 residues. CDR3 sequence (DNA): TGTGCCAGCAGCTTCGGACAGGGGGCTGGCGAGCAGTACTTC. Translation: CASSFGQGAGEQYF.

The chain employs TRBV6-1 and TRBJ1-1; D call uncertain. The CDR3 covers 14 residues. V dropped 6 bases and J dropped 1 base, with 12 bases sitting between them. Germline CDR1 reads MNHNS; CDR2 reads SASEGT. CDR3 loop: CASRIGLGNTEAFF. In DNA, the CDR3 is TGTGCCAGCAGGATAGGCTTGGGGAACACTGAAGCTTTCTTT.

The chain joins TRBV7-2 to TRBJ2-7, with D possibly matching TRBD1 (6 bases). The CDR3 spans 15 residues. Germline V gene lookup returns CDR1 SGHTA and CDR2 FQGNSA. V lost 2 bases, J lost 6 bases, and 17 bases lay in between. The CDR3 loop is CASSLTVQGNAEQYF. The CDR3 nucleotides are TGTGCCAGCAGCTTAACTGTGCAGGGGAACGCCGAGCAGTACTTC.

As regards this clone: This specimen includes other DNA sequences encoding the same CDR3. The chain links TRBV6-5 to TRBJ2-5, with no clear D. Per germline, CDR1 MNHEY and CDR2 SVGAGI. This CDR3 has 11 amino acids. Trimming removed 5 bases at V and 5 bases at J, with 6 bases between. The CDR3 spells CASSTGETQYF. As DNA, the CDR3 is TGTGCCAGCAGTACTGGGGAGACCCAGTACTTC.

CDR3 sequence reads: CASSGQGDQPQHF. CDR3 bases: TGTGCCAGCTCCGGACAGGGAGATCAGCCCCAGCATTTT. The chain combines TRBV18 with TRBJ1-5; TRBD1 matches 8 bases. The CDR3 length is 13 residues. Germline V gene lookup returns CDR1 KGHSH and CDR2 LQKENI. J gave up 5 bases and V 6 bases, and 3 bases lay outside the gene matches.

Comment on this clone: The identical CDR3 is also encoded by other nucleotide sequences in the sample. This chain uses TRBV7-2 with TRBJ1-2, with TRBD1 as a possible D gene (5 bases). The CDR3 contains 13 residues. The germline gives CDR1 SGHTA, CDR2 FQGNSA. Trimming pared 1 base from V and 7 bases from J, leaving 10 bases between. CDR3 sequence: CASSLGGVGGYTF. CDR3 in DNA: TGTGCCAGCAGCTTAGGGGGCGTCGGTGGCTACACCTTC.

Remarks on this clone: The same CDR3 is also encoded by other DNA sequences in this sample. The chain employs TRBV7-9 and TRBJ1-1; D gene uncertain. The CDR3 has 13 amino acids. Germline-derived CDR1 and CDR2 are SEHNR and FQNEAQ (reference sequence). Between the trimmed V and J ends, which lost 5 bases and 1 base, there was a span of 8 bases. This CDR3 is CASSPKGNTEAFF. CDR3 coding DNA: TGTGCCAGCAGCCCGAAGGGGAACACTGAAGCTTTCTTT.

CDR3 bases: TGCGCCAGCGATGAGGGGGCGAGAACCGGGGAGCTGTTTTTT. Translated, it gives CASDEGARTGELFF. The gene calls are TRBV5-1 and TRBJ2-2; 7 nucleotides align to TRBD1. CDR3 length: 14 residues. Germline loops: CDR1 SGHRS, CDR2 YFSETQ. J was trimmed by 5 bases and V by 7 bases; bases with no gene match: 8. The full variable domain, its missing parts supplied by reference TRBV5-1 and TRBJ2-2, is KAGVTQTPRYLIKTRGQQVTLSCSPISGHRSVSWYQQTPGQGLQFLFEYFSETQRNKGNFPGRFSGRQFSNSRSEMNVSTLELGDSALYLCASDEGARTGELFFGEGSRLTVL.

V gene TRBV5-1 combines with J gene TRBJ2-7; maybe TRBD2 (5 bases). CDR1 and CDR2 (germline): SGHRS, YFSETQ. V was cut by 4 bases and J by 3 bases, with 14 bases left in between. The CDR3 sequence is 14 residues long. CDR3 DNA: TGCGCCAGCAGCGCCCTCTCGGAGGACTACGAGCAGTACTTC. This codes for CASSALSEDYEQYF.

The J gene is TRBJ2-7, the V gene TRBV28; D unresolved. V shed 2 bases and J shed 2 bases, with 7 bases lying between them. The CDR3 length is 13 residues. Germline CDR1 MDHEN, CDR2 SYDVKM. This chain's CDR3 is CASSLKYAYEQYF. The CDR3 nucleotides are TGTGCCAGCAGTTTAAAATATGCCTACGAGCAGTACTTC. The entire variable domain, with the rest obtained from reference TRBV28 and TRBJ2-7, is as follows: DVKVTQSSRYLVKRTGEKVFLECVQDMDHENMFWYRQDPGLGLRLIYFSYDVKMKEKGDIPEGYSVSREKKERFSLILESASTNQTSMYLCASSLKYAYEQYFGPGTRLTVT.

The rearrangement links TRBV7-6 to TRBJ2-3; the D is unclear. V was cut by 0 bases and J by 6 bases, with 1 base left in between. In germline, CDR1 is SGHVS, CDR2 FNYEAQ. The CDR3 runs 11 residues. CDR3 region: CASSLADTQYF. The CDR3 DNA sequence: TGTGCCAGCAGCTTAGCGGATACGCAGTATTTT.

The rearrangement joins TRBV28 to TRBJ1-1, with D unclear. CDR1 and CDR2 from the germline V gene are MDHEN and SYDVKM. V lost 7 bases, J lost 0 bases, and 12 bases lay in between. CDR3 length equals 14 residues. DNA for the CDR3: TGTGCCAGCAATCGAGGACTCATGAACACTGAAGCTTTCTTT. It codes for CASNRGLMNTEAFF. Using reference TRBV28 and TRBJ1-1 for the parts outside the CDR3, the full variable domain is DVKVTQSSRYLVKRTGEKVFLECVQDMDHENMFWYRQDPGLGLRLIYFSYDVKMKEKGDIPEGYSVSREKKERFSLILESASTNQTSMYLCASNRGLMNTEAFFGQGTRLTVV.

The chain couples TRBV27 to TRBJ2-3; no definite D call. The CDR3 consists of 14 residues. V was trimmed by 2 bases and J by 0 bases, leaving 6 bases between them. Germline CDR1 MNHEY, CDR2 SMNVEV (reference sequence). As DNA, the CDR3 is TGTGCCAGCAGTTTACTACAGAGCACAGATACGCAGTATTTT. Residues: CASSLLQSTDTQYF.